This T cell receptor beta chain was obtained from a study of blood T cell repertoires in COVID-19. This CDR3 comprises 16 residues. V lost 2 bases to trimming and J lost 1 base, with 9 bases between them. Germline V gene sequence: CDR1 MDHEN, CDR2 SYDVKM. Sequencing used immunoSEQ multiplex PCR; TCRdb keeps in-frame clones, though not all of them. The profile shows more than 400,000 clones, less than 95% of them singletons. Each recovered donor of Cohort 3 presented with two negative PCRs, clearance, or symptom resolution. The rearrangement links TRBV28 to TRBJ1-6; perhaps TRBD1 as D (5 bases). Specimen: PBMCs or T cells enriched from blood (not recorded which). The sequence derives from a man in his late teens or twenties who had recovered from COVID-19. CDR3 residues: CASSLPQGSYNSPLHF. In nucleotides, the CDR3 is TGTGCCAGCAGTTTACCGCAGGGATCCTATAATTCACCCCTCCACTTT. Full variable domain (missing parts from reference TRBV28 and TRBJ1-6): DVKVTQSSRYLVKRTGEKVFLECVQDMDHENMFWYRQDPGLGLRLIYFSYDVKMKEKGDIPEGYSVSREKKERFSLILESASTNQTSMYLCASSLPQGSYNSPLHFGNGTRLTVT.